This T cell receptor beta chain is from a study of T cells in Graves' hyperthyroidism and ophthalmopathy. Study-level background: Peripheral blood samples were taken at initial diagnosis, prior to any treatment. The study, taken as a whole, reports: Ophthalmopathy could be told apart from stable hyperthyroidism with a 13 V-J model.

This clonotype was seen ten or more times. Its antigen is not identified. Per germline, CDR1 MNHNS and CDR2 SASEGT. V lost 6 bases and J lost 5; bases outside the gene matches: 4. The CDR3 loop spans 14 amino acids. Amplification targeted TCR beta CDR3 regions from RNA transcripts. The primer set for the first-round RT-PCR of the TCR CDR3 was HTBI. TCRdb re-derived calls from the multiplex PCR reads in MiXCR, one entry per CDR3 protein. The sample lists roughly 700,000 distinct CDR3 sequences, about 14% occurring once. Newly diagnosed hyperthyroidism patients aged 18 to 65 years had disease lasting under 2 months. Clinical symptoms, serum thyroxine, TRAb, thyroid ultrasound and orbital computed tomography informed diagnoses.

The chain has TRBV6-1 and TRBJ1-5; 10 positions agree with TRBD1. The TCR originated in a woman aged 18-30 years with Graves' hyperthyroidism. Sequences were obtained from blood. The CDR3: CASRGDRGHQPQHF. CDR3 sequence (DNA): TGTGCCAGCAGGGGCGACAGGGGGCATCAGCCCCAGCATTTT.